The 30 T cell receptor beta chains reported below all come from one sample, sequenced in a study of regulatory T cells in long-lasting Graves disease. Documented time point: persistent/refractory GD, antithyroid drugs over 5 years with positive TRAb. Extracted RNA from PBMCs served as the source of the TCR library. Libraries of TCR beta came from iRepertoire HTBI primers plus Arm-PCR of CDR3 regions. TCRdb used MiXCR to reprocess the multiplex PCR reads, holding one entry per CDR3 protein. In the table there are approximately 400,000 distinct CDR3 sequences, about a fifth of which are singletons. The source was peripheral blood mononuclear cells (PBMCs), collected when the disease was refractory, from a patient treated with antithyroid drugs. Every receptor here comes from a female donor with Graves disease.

DNA of the CDR3: TGTGCCACCAGTGACCGACAGGGTGCAGAGCCCCAGCATTTT. Encoded protein: CATSDRQGAEPQHF. The chain uses TRBV24-1 and TRBJ1-5; 7 bases fit TRBD1. The CDR3 contains 14 residues. The junction had 7 bases not matched to a gene; V was cut back by 4 bases and J by 8 bases. The germline gives CDR1 KGHDR, CDR2 SFDVKD.

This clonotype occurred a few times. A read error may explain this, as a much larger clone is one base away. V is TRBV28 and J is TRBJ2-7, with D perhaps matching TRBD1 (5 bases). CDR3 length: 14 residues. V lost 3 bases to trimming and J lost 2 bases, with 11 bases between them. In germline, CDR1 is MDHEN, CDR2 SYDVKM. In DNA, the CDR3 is TGTGCCAGCAGTTTCGACAGCATGACCTACGAGCAGTACTTC. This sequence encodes CASSFDSMTYEQYF.

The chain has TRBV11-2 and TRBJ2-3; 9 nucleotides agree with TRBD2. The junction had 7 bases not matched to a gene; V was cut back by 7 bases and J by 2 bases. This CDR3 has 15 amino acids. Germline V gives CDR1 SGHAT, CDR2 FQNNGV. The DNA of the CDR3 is TGTGCCAGCACCCCGGGACTAGCAGACACAGATACGCAGTATTTT. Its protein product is CASTPGLADTDTQYF.

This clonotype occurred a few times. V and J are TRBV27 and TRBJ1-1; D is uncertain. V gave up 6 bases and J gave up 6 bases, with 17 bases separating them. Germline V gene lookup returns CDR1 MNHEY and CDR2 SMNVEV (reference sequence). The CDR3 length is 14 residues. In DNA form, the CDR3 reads TGTGCCAGCAGAGCCCAGGCTCGGACCGCTGAAGCTTTCTTT. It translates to CASRAQARTAEAFF.

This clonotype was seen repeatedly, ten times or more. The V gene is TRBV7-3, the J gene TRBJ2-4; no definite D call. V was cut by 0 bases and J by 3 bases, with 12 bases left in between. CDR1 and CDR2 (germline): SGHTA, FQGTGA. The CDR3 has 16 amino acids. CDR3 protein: CASSLTSRTDKNIQYF. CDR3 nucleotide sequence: TGTGCCAGCAGCTTAACGTCCAGAACGGACAAAAACATTCAGTACTTC.

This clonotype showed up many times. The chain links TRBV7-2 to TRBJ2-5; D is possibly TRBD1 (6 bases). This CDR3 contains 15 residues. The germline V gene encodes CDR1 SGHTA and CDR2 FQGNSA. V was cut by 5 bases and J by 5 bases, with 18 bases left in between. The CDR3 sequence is CASSREQGSGETQYF. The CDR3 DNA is TGTGCCAGCAGCCGTGAACAGGGTTCAGGGGAGACCCAGTACTTC. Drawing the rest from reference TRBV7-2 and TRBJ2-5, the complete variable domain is GAGVSQSPSNKVTEKGKDVELRCDPISGHTALYWYRQSLGQGLEFLIYFQGNSAPDKSGLPSDRFSAERTGGSVSTLTIQRTQQEDSAVYLCASSREQGSGETQYFGPGTRLLVL.

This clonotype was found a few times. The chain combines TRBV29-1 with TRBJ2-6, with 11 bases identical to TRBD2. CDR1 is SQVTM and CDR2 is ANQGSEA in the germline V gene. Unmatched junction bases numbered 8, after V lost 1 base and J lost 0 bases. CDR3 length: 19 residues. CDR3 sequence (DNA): TGCAGCGTTGAAGGGGCCGGGACTAGCGGCATCTCTGGGGCCAACGTCCTGACTTTC. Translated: CSVEGAGTSGISGANVLTF.

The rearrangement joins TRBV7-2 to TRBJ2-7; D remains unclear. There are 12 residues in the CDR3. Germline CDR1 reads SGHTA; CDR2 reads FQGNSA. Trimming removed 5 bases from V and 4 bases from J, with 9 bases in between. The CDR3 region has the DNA TGTGCCAGCAGCCTACCCACGTACGAGCAGTACTTC. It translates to CASSLPTYEQYF.

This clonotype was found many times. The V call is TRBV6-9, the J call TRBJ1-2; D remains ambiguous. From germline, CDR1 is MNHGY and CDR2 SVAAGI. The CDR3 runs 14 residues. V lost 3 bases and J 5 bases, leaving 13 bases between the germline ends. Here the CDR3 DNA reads TGTGCCAGCAGTTACAACGCCCTTGGGTATGGCTACACCTTC. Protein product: CASSYNALGYGYTF.

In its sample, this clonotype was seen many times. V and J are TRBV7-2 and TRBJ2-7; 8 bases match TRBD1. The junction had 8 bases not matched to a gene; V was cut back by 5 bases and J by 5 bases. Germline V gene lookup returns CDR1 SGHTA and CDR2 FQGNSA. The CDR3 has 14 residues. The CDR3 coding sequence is TGTGCCAGCAGCCGCCCGACAGGGGTGGACGAGCAGTACTTC. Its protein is CASSRPTGVDEQYF.

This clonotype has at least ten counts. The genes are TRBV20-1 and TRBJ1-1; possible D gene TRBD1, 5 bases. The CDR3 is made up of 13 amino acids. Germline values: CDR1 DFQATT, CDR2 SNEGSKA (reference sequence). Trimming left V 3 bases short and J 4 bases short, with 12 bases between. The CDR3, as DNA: TGCAGTGCTAGTTTGGGGGTTGGCACTGAAGCTTTCTTT. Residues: CSASLGVGTEAFF.

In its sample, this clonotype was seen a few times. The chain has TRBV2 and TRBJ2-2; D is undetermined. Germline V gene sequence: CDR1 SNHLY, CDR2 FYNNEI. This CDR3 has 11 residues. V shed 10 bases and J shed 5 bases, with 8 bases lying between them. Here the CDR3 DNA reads TGTGCCATACGTTTGACCGGGGAGCTGTTTTTT. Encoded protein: CAIRLTGELFF.

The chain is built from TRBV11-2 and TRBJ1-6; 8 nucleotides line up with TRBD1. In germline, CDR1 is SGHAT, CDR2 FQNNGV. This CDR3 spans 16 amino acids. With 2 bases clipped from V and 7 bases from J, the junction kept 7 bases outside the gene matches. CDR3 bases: TGTGCCAGCAGCTTATGGGACAGGCCGGGGAATTCACCCCTCCACTTT. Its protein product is CASSLWDRPGNSPLHF.

The CDR3, as DNA: TGTGCCAGCAGTGAGTCCCCAGGGTCCTACGAGCAGTACTTC. Its translation is CASSESPGSYEQYF. This chain joins TRBV25-1 and TRBJ2-7, with D possibly being TRBD1 (5 bases). Germline V gives CDR1 MGHDK, CDR2 SYGVNS. CDR3 length equals 14 residues. V lost 3 bases, J lost 1 base, and 10 bases lay in between.

CDR3 DNA sequence: TGTGCCAGCAGTGCATTGGACTTCTACAATGAGCAGTTCTTC. As protein: CASSALDFYNEQFF. This sequence joins TRBV2 and TRBJ2-1; D perhaps matches TRBD2 (5 bases). The V end was cut by 4 bases, the J end by 3 bases, with 10 bases between. The CDR3 sequence is 14 residues long. CDR1 is SNHLY and CDR2 is FYNNEI in the germline V gene.

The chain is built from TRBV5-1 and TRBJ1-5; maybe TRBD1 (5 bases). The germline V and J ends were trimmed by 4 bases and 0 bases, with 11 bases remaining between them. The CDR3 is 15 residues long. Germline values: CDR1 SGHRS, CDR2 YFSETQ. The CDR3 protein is CASSPGTLSNQPQHF. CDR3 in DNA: TGCGCCAGCAGCCCCGGGACCCTTAGCAATCAGCCCCAGCATTTT.

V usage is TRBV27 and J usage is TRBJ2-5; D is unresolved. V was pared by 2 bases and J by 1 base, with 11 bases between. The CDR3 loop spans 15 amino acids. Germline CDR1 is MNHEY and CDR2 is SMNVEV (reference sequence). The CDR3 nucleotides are TGTGCCAGCAGTTTAGAGGCTAGACCCCAAGAGACCCAGTACTTC. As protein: CASSLEARPQETQYF.

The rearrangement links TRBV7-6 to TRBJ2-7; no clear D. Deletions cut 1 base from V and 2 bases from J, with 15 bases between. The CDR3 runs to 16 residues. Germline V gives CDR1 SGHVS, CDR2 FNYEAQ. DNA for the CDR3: TGTGCCAGCAGCTTAGGGGCAGCCAACATCCCCTACGAGCAGTACTTC. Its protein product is CASSLGAANIPYEQYF.

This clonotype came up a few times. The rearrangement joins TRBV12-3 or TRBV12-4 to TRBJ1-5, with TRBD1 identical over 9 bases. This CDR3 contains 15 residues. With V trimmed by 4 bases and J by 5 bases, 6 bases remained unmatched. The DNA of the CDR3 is TGTGCCAGCAGTTGTACAGGGGGCTTCGATCAGCCCCAGCATTTT. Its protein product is CASSCTGGFDQPQHF.

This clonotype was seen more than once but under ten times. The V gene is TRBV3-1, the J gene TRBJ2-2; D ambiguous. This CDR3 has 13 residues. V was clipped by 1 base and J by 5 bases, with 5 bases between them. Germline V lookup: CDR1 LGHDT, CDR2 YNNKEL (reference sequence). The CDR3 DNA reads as TGTGCCAGCAGCCAAGTGGATACCGGGGAGCTGTTTTTT. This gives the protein CASSQVDTGELFF.

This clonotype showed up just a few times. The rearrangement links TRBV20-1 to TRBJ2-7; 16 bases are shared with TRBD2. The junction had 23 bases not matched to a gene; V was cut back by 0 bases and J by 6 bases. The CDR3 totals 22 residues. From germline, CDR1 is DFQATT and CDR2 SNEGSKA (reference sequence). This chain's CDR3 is CSAREQRSPGLAGGLYGGEQYF. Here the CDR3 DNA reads TGCAGTGCTAGAGAACAAAGAAGCCCGGGACTAGCGGGAGGGCTTTATGGTGGCGAGCAGTACTTC.

CDR3 in DNA: TGTGCCAGCAGCGCTGGGACTGGAAGCCAAGAGACCCAGTACTTC. Residues: CASSAGTGSQETQYF. J is TRBJ2-5 and V is TRBV9, with D possibly being TRBD2 (6 bases). This CDR3 has 15 amino acids. Germline CDR1 and CDR2: SGDLS and YYNGEE. Trimming shortened V by 3 bases and J by 1 base, and 13 bases separated the two germline ends.

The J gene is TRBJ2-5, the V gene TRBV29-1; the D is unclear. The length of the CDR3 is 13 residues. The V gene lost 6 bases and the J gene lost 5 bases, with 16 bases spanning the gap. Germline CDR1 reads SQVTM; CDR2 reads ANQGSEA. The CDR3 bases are TGCAGCGTCGGCCCGGTACTGCGGGAGACCCAGTACTTC. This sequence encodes CSVGPVLRETQYF.

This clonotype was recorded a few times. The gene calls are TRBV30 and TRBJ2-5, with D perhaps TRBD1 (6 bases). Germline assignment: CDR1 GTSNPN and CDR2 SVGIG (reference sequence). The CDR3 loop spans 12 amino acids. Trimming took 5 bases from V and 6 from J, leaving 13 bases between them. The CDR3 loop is CAWSGAGKTQYF. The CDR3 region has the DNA TGTGCCTGGTCAGGGGCTGGGAAGACCCAGTACTTC.

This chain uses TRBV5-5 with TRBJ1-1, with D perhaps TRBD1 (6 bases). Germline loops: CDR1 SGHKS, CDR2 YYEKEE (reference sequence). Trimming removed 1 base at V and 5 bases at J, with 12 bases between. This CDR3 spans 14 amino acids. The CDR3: CASSLRGWGTEAFF. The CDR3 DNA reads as TGTGCCAGCAGCTTGAGGGGGTGGGGAACTGAAGCTTTCTTT.

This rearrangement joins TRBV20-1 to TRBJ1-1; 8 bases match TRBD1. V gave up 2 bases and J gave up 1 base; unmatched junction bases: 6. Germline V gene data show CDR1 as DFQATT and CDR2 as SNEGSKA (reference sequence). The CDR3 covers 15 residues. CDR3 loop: CSARSPGTGNTEAFF. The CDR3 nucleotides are TGCAGTGCTAGAAGTCCCGGGACAGGGAACACTGAAGCTTTCTTT.

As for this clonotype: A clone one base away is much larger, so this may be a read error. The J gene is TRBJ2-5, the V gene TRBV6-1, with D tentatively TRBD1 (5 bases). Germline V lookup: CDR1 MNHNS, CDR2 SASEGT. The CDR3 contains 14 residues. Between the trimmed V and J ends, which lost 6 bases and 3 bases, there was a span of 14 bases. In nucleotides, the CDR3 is TGTGCCAGCAGCTCTGTGGGGCAGGAAGAGACCCAGTACTTC. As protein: CASSSVGQEETQYF.

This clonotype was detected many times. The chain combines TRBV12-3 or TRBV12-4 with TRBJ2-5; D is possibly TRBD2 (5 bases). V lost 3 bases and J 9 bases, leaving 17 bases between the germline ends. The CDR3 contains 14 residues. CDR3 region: CASSFRTERGPQYF. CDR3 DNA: TGTGCCAGCAGTTTTCGGACTGAACGTGGTCCCCAGTACTTC.

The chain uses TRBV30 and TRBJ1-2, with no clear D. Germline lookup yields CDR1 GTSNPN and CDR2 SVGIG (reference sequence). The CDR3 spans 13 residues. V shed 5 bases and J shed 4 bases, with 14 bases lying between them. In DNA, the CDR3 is TGTGCCTGGTTCGACGGCGCATCCTATGGCTACACCTTC. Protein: CAWFDGASYGYTF. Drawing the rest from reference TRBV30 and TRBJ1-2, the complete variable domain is SQTIHQWPATLVQPVGSPLSLECTVEGTSNPNLYWYRQAAGRGLQLLFYSVGIGQISSEVPQNLSASRPQDRQFILSSKKLLLSDSGFYLCAWFDGASYGYTFGSGTRLTVV.

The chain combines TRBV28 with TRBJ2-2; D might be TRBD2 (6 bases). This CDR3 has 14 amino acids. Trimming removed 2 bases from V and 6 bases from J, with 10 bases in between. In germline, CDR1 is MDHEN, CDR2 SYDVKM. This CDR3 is CASSLASVAGELFF. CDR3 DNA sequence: TGTGCCAGCAGTTTAGCTAGCGTCGCCGGGGAGCTGTTTTTT. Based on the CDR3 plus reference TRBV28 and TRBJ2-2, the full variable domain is DVKVTQSSRYLVKRTGEKVFLECVQDMDHENMFWYRQDPGLGLRLIYFSYDVKMKEKGDIPEGYSVSREKKERFSLILESASTNQTSMYLCASSLASVAGELFFGEGSRLTVL.